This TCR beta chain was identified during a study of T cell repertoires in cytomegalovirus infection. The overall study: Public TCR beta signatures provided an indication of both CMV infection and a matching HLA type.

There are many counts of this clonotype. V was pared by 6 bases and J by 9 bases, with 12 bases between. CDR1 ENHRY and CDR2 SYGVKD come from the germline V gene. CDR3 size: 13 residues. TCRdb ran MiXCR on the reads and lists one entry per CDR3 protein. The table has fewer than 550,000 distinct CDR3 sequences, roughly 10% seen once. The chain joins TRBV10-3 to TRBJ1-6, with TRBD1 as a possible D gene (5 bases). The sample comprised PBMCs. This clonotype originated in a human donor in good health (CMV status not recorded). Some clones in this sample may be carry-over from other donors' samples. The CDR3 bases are TGTGCCATCAGCCCACCGGGGGGTTCACCCCTCCACTTT. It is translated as CAISPPGGSPLHF.